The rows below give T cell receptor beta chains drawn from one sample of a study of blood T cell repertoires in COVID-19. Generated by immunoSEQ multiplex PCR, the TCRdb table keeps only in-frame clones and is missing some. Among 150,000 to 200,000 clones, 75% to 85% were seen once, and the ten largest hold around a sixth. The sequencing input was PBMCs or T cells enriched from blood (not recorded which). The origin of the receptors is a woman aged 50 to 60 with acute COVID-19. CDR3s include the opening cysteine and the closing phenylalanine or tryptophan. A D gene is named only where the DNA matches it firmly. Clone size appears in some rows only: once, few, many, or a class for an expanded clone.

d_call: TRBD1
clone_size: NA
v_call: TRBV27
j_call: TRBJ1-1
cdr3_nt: TGTGCCAGCAGTCTCAGGACAGGTTTGAACACTGAAGCTTTCTTT
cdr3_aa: CASSLRTGLNTEAFF

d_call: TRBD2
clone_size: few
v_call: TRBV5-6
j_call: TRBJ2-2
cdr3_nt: TGTGCCAGCAGCTTGGATAGTCGGGGGGGCCCCACCGGGGAGCTGTTTTTT
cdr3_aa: CASSLDSRGGPTGELFF

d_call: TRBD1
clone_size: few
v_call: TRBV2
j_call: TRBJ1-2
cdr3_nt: TGTGCCGGACGGGACAGCGGCAACTATGGCTACACCTTC
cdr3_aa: CAGRDSGNYGYTF

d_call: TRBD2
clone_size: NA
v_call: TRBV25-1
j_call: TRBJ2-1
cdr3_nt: TGTGCCAGCAGTGCACACCAAATGACTAGCGGGGGTGATGAGCAGTTCTTC
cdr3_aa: CASSAHQMTSGGDEQFF

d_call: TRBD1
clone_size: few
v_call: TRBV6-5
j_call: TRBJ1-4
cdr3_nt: TGTGCCAGCAGTTACCGCCCGGGACAGTCTAATGAAAAACTGTTTTTT
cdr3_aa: CASSYRPGQSNEKLFF

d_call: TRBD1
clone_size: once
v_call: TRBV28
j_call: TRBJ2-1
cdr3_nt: TGTGCCAGCAGTTCGGGACAGCCTCTAAATGAGCAGTTCTTC
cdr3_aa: CASSSGQPLNEQFF

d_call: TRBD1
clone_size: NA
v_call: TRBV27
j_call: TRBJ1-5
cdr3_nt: TGTGCCAGCAGTATCACAGGGGTCGGTAGCAATCAGCCCCAGCATTTT
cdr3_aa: CASSITGVGSNQPQHF

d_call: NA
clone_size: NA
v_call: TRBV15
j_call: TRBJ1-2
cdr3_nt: TGTGCCACCAGCAGAGACAGGGGCTACACCTTC
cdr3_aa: CATSRDRGYTF

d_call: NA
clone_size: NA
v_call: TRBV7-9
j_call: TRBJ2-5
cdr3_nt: TGTGCCAGCAGCTCTCCTCGGGAGACCCAGTACTTC
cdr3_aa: CASSSPRETQYF

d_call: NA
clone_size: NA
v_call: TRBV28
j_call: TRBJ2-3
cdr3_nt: TGTGCCAGCAGTTTTGATTGGACAGAAGGGTCGGGCGCAGATACGCAGTATTTT
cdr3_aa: CASSFDWTEGSGADTQYF

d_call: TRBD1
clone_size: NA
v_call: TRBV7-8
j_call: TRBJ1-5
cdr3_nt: TGTGCCAGCAGCTTCTCAGGGGGTAACAATCAGCCCCAGCATTTT
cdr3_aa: CASSFSGGNNQPQHF

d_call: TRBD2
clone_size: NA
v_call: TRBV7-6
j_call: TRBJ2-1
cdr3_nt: TGTGCCAGCAGCTCGGGACTAGCGGGGGGTTTGTCCTACAATGAGCAGTTCTTC
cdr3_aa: CASSSGLAGGLSYNEQFF

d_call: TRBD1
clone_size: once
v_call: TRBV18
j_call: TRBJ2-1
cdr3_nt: TGTGCCAGCTCAATACGGGACAGGGGAAATGAGCAGTTCTTC
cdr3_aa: CASSIRDRGNEQFF

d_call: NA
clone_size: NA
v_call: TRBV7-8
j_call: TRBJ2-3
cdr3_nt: TGTGCCAGCAGCTTAACCTCCCCGGTCGGAGGACACAGGGCAGATACGCAGTATTTT
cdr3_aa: CASSLTSPVGGHRADTQYF

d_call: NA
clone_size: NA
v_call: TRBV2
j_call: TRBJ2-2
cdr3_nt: TGTGCCAGCAGCAGCCAGGGGAGCGGGGTGAACACCGGGGAGCTGTTTTTT
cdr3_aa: CASSSQGSGVNTGELFF

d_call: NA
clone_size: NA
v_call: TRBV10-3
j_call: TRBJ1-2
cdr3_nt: TGTGCCAACCAAGACATTAACTATGGCTACACCTTC
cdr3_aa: CANQDINYGYTF

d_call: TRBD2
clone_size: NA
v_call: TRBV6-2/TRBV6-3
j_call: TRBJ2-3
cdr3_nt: TGTGCCAGCAGTTACAGGGCTAGCGGGCGAAGCACAGATACGCAGTATTTT
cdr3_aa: CASSYRASGRSTDTQYF

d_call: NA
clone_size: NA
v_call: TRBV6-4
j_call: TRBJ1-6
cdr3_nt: TGTGCCAGCAGTGACCTGCCCAGGTTATCACCCCTCCACTTT
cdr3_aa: CASSDLPRLSPLHF

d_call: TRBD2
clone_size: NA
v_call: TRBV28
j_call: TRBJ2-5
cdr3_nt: TGTGCCAGCAGCAGCGGGACTACGCTGCAGACCCAGTACTTC
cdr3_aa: CASSSGTTLQTQYF

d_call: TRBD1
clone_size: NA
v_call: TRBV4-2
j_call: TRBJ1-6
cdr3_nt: TGTGCCAGCAGCGTGAGGGACAGGGAGCGTTCACCCCTCCACTTT
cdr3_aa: CASSVRDRERSPLHF

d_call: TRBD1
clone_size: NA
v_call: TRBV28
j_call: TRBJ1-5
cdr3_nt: TGTGCCAGCAGACCAGGGGGGAGCAATCAGCCCCAGCATTTT
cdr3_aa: CASRPGGSNQPQHF

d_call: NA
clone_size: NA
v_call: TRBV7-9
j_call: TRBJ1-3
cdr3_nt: TGTGCCAGCAGACAGGGTCCGGGAAACACCATATATTTT
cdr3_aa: CASRQGPGNTIYF

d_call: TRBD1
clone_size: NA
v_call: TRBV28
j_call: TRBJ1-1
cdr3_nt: TGTGCCAGCAACGCCCGGACAGGGCAATACACTGAAGCTTTCTTT
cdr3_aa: CASNARTGQYTEAFF

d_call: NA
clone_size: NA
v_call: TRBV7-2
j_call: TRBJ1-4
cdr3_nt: TGTGCCAGCAGCTTGGTTCGGGGGAATGAAAAACTGTTTTTT
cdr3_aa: CASSLVRGNEKLFF

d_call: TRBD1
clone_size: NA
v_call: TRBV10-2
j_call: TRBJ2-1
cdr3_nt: TGCGCCAGCAGAATAGGACAGGTTTACAATGAGCAGTTCTTC
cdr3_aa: CASRIGQVYNEQFF

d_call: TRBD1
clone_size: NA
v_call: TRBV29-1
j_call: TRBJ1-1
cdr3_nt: TGCAGCGCTAGGGACAGGGCGGGCGGTGAAGCTTTCTTT
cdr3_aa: CSARDRAGGEAFF

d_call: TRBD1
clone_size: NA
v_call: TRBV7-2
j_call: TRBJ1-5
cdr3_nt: TGTGCCAGCAGCCAAAGACAGGGGCAGGGGCAGCCCCAGCATTTT
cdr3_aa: CASSQRQGQGQPQHF

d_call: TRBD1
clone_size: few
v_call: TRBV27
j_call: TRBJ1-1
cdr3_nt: TGTGCCAGCAGAGCCGGGACAGCAAACATGAACACTGAAGCTTTCTTT
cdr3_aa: CASRAGTANMNTEAFF

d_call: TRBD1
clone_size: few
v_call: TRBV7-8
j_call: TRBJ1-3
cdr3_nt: TGTGCCAGTCAGGGGGCGCGGACGGACACCATATATTTT
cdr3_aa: CASQGARTDTIYF

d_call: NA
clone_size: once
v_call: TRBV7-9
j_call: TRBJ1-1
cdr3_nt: TGTGCCAGCAGTCGAAGCGGGTGGGGTGAAGCTTTCTTT
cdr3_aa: CASSRSGWGEAFF

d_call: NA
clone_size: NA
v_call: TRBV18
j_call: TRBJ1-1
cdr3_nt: TGTGCCAGCTCACCAGAGGCAGGCGGGAGGACTGAAGCTTTCTTT
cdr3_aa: CASSPEAGGRTEAFF

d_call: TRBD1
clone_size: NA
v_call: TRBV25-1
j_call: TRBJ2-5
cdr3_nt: TGTGCCAGCAGTGGGGCAGAGGGGGCGCGGGAGACCCAGTACTTC
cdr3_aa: CASSGAEGARETQYF

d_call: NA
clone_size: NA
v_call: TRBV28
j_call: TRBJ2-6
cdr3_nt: TGTGCCAGCACTCTTTCAGGGTTGTCTTCGCACGTCCTGACTTTC
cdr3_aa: CASTLSGLSSHVLTF

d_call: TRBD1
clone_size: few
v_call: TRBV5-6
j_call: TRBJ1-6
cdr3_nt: TGTGCCAGCAGCTTGCAGGGGGTGAATTCACCCCTCCACTTT
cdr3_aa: CASSLQGVNSPLHF

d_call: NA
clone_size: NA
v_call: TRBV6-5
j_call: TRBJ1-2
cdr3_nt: TGTGCCAGCAGTTCCGGGGGGCTAAACGGCTACACCTTC
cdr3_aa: CASSSGGLNGYTF

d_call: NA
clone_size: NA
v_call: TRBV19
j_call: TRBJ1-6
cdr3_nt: TGTGCCAGTAGCTACCCAGGATCACCCCTCCACTTT
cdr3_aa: CASSYPGSPLHF

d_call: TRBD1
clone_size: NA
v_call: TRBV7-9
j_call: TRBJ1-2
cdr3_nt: TGTGCCAGCAGCTGGAACAGGGGGGATGGCTACACCTTC
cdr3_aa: CASSWNRGDGYTF

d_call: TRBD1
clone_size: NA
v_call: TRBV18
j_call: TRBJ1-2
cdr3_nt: TGTGCCAGCTCAACACGGACAGGGAACTATGGCTACACCTTC
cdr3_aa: CASSTRTGNYGYTF

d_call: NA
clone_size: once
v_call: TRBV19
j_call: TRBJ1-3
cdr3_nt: TGTGCCAGTAGTATAGCCGTTGACAGTCCCTCTGGAAACACCATATATTTT
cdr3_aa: CASSIAVDSPSGNTIYF

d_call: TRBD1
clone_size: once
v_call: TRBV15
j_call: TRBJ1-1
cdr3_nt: TGTGCCACCAGCCCTCACCCCACAGGGGTTGGGATCACTGAAGCTTTCTTT
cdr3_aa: CATSPHPTGVGITEAFF

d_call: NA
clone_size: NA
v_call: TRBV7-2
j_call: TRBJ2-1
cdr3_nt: TGTGCCAGCAGCTTAGACAGCAATGAGCAGTTCTTC
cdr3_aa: CASSLDSNEQFF

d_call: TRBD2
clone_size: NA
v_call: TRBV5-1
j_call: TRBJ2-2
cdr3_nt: TGCGCCAGCAGTCGTAGCGGGGGTCGAGAGCTGTTTTTT
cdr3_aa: CASSRSGGRELFF

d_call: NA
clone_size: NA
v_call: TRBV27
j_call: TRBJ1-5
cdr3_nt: TGTGCCAGCAGCCCCCGCGGGGAGGGCAATCAGCCCCAGCATTTT
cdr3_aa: CASSPRGEGNQPQHF

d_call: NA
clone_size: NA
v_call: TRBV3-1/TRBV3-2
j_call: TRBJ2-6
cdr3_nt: TGTGCCAGCAGCCTGCTTCGGGGCTCTGGGGCCAACGTCCTGACTTTC
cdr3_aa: CASSLLRGSGANVLTF

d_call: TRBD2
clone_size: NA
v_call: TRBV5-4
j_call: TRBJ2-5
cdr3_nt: TGTGCCAGCAGCAGCCTAGCGGGGGGCAGAGAGACCCAGTACTTC
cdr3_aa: CASSSLAGGRETQYF

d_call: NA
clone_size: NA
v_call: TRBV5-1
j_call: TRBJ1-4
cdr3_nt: TGCGCCAGCAGCTTAGGACAGAAGAATGAAAAACTGTTTTTT
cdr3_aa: CASSLGQKNEKLFF

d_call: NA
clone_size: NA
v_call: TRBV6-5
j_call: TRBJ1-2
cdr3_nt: TGTGCCAGCAACCCTGGGCATGGCTACACCTTC
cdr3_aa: CASNPGHGYTF

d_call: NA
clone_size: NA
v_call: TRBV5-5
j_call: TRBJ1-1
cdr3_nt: TGTGCCAGCAGCTTTACGGCTGAAGCTTTCTTT
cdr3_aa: CASSFTAEAFF

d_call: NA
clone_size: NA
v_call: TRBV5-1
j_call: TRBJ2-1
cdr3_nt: TGCGCCAGCAGCTTGGAAGGGGACTCCTACAATGAGCAGTTCTTC
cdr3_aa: CASSLEGDSYNEQFF

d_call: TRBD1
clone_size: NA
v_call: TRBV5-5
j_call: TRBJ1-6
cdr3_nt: TGTGCCAGCAGCTCGGGACAGGGGGCCCGTTCACCCCTCCACTTT
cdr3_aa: CASSSGQGARSPLHF

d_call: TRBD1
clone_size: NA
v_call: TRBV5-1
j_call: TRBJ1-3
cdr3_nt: TGCGCCAGCAGCTTCACACAGGGGGCTGGAAACACCATATATTTT
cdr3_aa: CASSFTQGAGNTIYF

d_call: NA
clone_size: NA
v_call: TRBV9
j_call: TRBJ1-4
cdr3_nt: TGTGCCAGCAGCGTAGGGGGAGGGGGAAATGAAAAACTGTTTTTT
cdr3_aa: CASSVGGGGNEKLFF

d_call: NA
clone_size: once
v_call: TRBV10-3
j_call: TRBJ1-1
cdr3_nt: TGTGCCATCGGAGGGACGAACACTGAAGCTTTCTTT
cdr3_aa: CAIGGTNTEAFF

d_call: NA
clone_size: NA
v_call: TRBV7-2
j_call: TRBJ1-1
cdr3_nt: TGTGCCAGCAGCTTATATGCCGGGAACACTGAAGCTTTCTTT
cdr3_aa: CASSLYAGNTEAFF

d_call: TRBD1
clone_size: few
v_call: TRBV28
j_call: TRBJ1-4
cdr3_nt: TGTGCCAGCAGTTTGGCAGGGACAGCTAATGAAAAACTGTTTTTT
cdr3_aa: CASSLAGTANEKLFF